The source of this TCR beta chain is a study of T cells in Graves' hyperthyroidism and ophthalmopathy. The V gene end was trimmed by 6 bases and the J gene end by 2 bases; junction bases not matched to a gene: 7. This CDR3 comprises 15 residues. Absence of ophthalmopathy progression within 18 months defined stable Graves' hyperthyroidism. Amplification of TCR beta CDR3 regions was performed using RNA transcripts as template. The primer set for the first-round RT-PCR of the TCR CDR3 was HTBI. From the multiplex PCR reads, TCRdb called clonotypes with MiXCR, one entry per CDR3 protein. This sample carries approximately 870,000 distinct CDR3 sequences, about two fifths of them seen once, and the ten largest clones take about 8.9%.

V is TRBV12-3 or TRBV12-4 and J is TRBJ1-5, with 7 nucleotides matching TRBD1. Sequencing was performed on blood. The sequence derives from a man in his late teens or twenties with Graves' hyperthyroidism. The CDR3 reads CASRASGTGNQPQHF. The CDR3 region has the DNA TGTGCCAGCAGGGCTTCCGGGACAGGCAATCAGCCCCAGCATTTT.